The 11 T cell receptor beta chains in this list originate from one sample, sequenced in a study of OX40 agonist ivuxolimab in advanced cancers. Only in-frame clones appear in the TCRdb table, and some are missing; sequencing was by immunoSEQ multiplex PCR. This table holds approximately 14,000 clones, roughly nine tenths found once. Sequenced material: CD4+ or CD8+ T cells sorted from blood, taken in a trial of the OX40 agonist ivuxolimab. These receptors were taken from an adult with an advanced solid tumor such as melanoma, head and neck, liver or kidney cancer.

The rearrangement uses TRBV11-3 and TRBJ2-1; 14 positions agree with TRBD2. The junction had 8 bases not matched to a gene; V was cut back by 5 bases and J by 8 bases. This CDR3 is built from 16 residues. CDR1 and CDR2 from the germline V gene are SGHNT and YENEEA. The CDR3 protein is CASSIGTSGRGDEQFF. The CDR3, as DNA: TGTGCCAGCAGCATCGGGACTAGCGGGAGAGGCGATGAGCAGTTCTTC.

CDR3 amino acids: CASSFVGNQPQHF. CDR3 bases: TGTGCCAGCAGCTTTGTTGGCAATCAGCCCCAGCATTTT. The chain is built from TRBV5-6 and TRBJ1-5; D is ambiguous. Per the germline V gene, CDR1 is SGHDT and CDR2 is YYEEEE. V was trimmed by 2 bases and J by 2 bases, leaving 5 bases between them. The CDR3 contains 13 residues.

This chain joins TRBV13 and TRBJ2-3, with TRBD2 matching over 10 bases. Germline CDR1 and CDR2: PRHDT and FYEKMQ (reference sequence). The CDR3 sequence is 16 residues long. Unmatched junction bases numbered 6, after V lost 2 bases and J lost 4 bases. The CDR3 DNA follows: TGTGCCAGCAGCTTACAGCGGGAGGGCCGTGCAGATACGCAGTATTTT. Its translation is CASSLQREGRADTQYF. Filled out from reference TRBV13 and TRBJ2-3, the complete variable domain reads AAGVIQSPRHLIKEKRETATLKCYPIPRHDTVYWYQQGPGQDPQFLISFYEKMQSDKGSIPDRFSAQQFSDYHSELNMSSLELGDSALYFCASSLQREGRADTQYFGPGTRLTVL.

The J gene is TRBJ2-1, the V gene TRBV29-1, with 11 bases fitting TRBD2. Germline values: CDR1 SQVTM, CDR2 ANQGSEA. Trimming removed 4 bases from V and 10 bases from J; junction bases left unmatched: 9. The CDR3 runs 14 residues. CDR3 amino acids: CSVGTLAGGPEQFF. The CDR3 bases are TGCAGCGTTGGGACCTTAGCGGGAGGGCCAGAGCAGTTCTTC.

The chain combines TRBV19 with TRBJ2-7, with TRBD2 identical over 8 bases. Germline CDR1 LNHDA, CDR2 SQIVND (reference sequence). This CDR3 has 14 amino acids. V was clipped by 6 bases and J by 6 bases; unmatched bases: 10. The CDR3 sequence is CASSFAGLASEQYF. The CDR3 region has the DNA TGTGCCAGTAGCTTCGCCGGACTAGCCTCCGAGCAGTACTTC.

This clone has a handful of counts. The gene calls are TRBV4-1 and TRBJ2-7, with TRBD2 matching over 11 bases. Germline values: CDR1 MGHRA, CDR2 YSYEKL. V lost 2 bases to trimming and J lost 2 bases; unmatched junction nucleotides: 8. The CDR3 is 17 residues long. CDR3 coding DNA: TGCGCCAGCAGCCAATTTATCACTAGCGGGAGCCCCTACGAGCAGTACTTC. This encodes CASSQFITSGSPYEQYF.

The gene calls are TRBV27 and TRBJ2-7; 8 bases map to TRBD2. The V segment lost 6 bases and the J segment 0 bases; nucleotides outside the gene matches: 1. The CDR3 is made up of 13 amino acids. Germline CDR1 and CDR2: MNHEY and SMNVEV (reference sequence). CDR3 DNA: TGTGCCAGCAGCAGCGGGAGCTCCTACGAGCAGTACTTC. Translating gives CASSSGSSYEQYF.

The chain recombines TRBV5-5 with TRBJ1-2, with a tentative D call TRBD1 (5 bases). CDR3 length: 15 residues. Germline V lookup: CDR1 SGHKS, CDR2 YYEKEE (reference sequence). V was clipped by 0 bases and J by 8 bases, with 17 bases between them. CDR3 protein: CASSLEGISPIGYTF. The CDR3 DNA follows: TGTGCCAGCAGCTTGGAGGGGATCTCGCCTATCGGCTACACCTTC.

Only one count was recorded for this clone. This clone may be a read error of a much larger clone one base away. Other DNA sequences of this sample code for an identical CDR3. The genes are TRBV9 and TRBJ2-2; D unclear. Trimming took off 2 bases at V and 2 bases at J, with 1 base between the two ends. CDR1 and CDR2 from the germline V gene are SGDLS and YYNGEE. The CDR3 has 12 amino acids. CDR3 DNA sequence: TGTGCCAGCAGCGTTAACACCGGGGAGCTGTTTTTT. Translated: CASSVNTGELFF.

The J gene is TRBJ2-7, the V gene TRBV5-1; TRBD1 matches 11 bases. Losses at the gene ends were 4 bases for V and 4 bases for J; bases not matched to a gene: 7. The CDR3 loop spans 15 amino acids. CDR1 is SGHRS, CDR2 YFSETQ, per germline. Written as DNA, the CDR3 is TGCGCCAGCAGCCCAGGACAGGGGGCTCTATACGAGCAGTACTTC. This translates into CASSPGQGALYEQYF.

The chain couples TRBV13 to TRBJ1-2; D not resolved. Trimming cost V 0 bases and J 6 bases, with 5 bases left between them. The length of the CDR3 is 12 residues. From germline, CDR1 is PRHDT and CDR2 FYEKMQ (reference sequence). The CDR3 coding sequence is TGTGCCAGCAGCTTAGGCTCGGATGGCTACACCTTC. This translates into CASSLGSDGYTF.